A selection of T cell receptor beta chains follows, all from one sample in a study of cytomegalovirus exposure and HLA in healthy donors. TCRdb's table, derived via immunoSEQ multiplex PCR, lists solely in-frame clones and lacks some. Among just under 250,000 clones listed, roughly 80% were seen once. The sample taken for sequencing was PBMCs. Receptor source: a woman in her thirties or forties in good health and CMV-seropositive. Both conserved end residues are part of each CDR3. A D gene is named only where the DNA matches it firmly. Size tells how often a clone was seen (once, few, many) or the class of an expanded clone, and some rows leave it out.

>few|TRBV15|TRBJ2-1|.
TGTGCCACCAGCAGAGATCGTGAAGGAAGGGGGAAGAGAAATGAGCAGTTCTTC
CATSRDREGRGKRNEQFF
>.|TRBV7-4|TRBJ1-1|TRBD1
TGTGCCAGCAGCTTCGGACAGGGGAACACTGAAGCTTTCTTT
CASSFGQGNTEAFF
>once|TRBV6-6|TRBJ1-1|.
TGTGCCAGCAGTTACTCTAGGCAGGGCGGCCATGAAGCTTTCTTT
CASSYSRQGGHEAFF
>.|TRBV19|TRBJ1-6|TRBD1
TGTGCCAGTAGTACGACAGGGAGTTCACCCCTCCACTTT
CASSTTGSSPLHF
>.|TRBV5-1|TRBJ2-7|.
TGCGCCAGCAGCTTCCACTCTGATTGTTTGGAGCAGTACTTC
CASSFHSDCLEQYF
>.|TRBV11-1|TRBJ2-7|.
TGTGCCAGCAGCTCCGGGAACTACGAGCAGTACTTC
CASSSGNYEQYF
>.|TRBV30|TRBJ2-2|.
TGTGCCTGGAAAGGGGCGAACACCGGGGAGCTGTTTTTT
CAWKGANTGELFF
>.|TRBV5-6|TRBJ1-2|TRBD1
TGTGCCAGCAGCTTGTGGGGCTTGGGACAGGCGGTCGGCTACACCTTC
CASSLWGLGQAVGYTF
>.|TRBV7-2|TRBJ1-5|TRBD1
TGTGCCAGCAGCTTAGGCGGGACAGGCAATCAGCCCCAGCATTTT
CASSLGGTGNQPQHF
>.|TRBV7-8|TRBJ1-3|.
TGTGCCAGCAGCAGCGACAGGTTCAGCTCTGGAAACACCATATATTTT
CASSSDRFSSGNTIYF
>.|TRBV5-1|TRBJ1-5|.
TGCGCCAGCAGCTTGGCAGGGGGCAATCAGCCCCAGCATTTT
CASSLAGGNQPQHF
>.|TRBV5-6|TRBJ2-7|.
TGTGCCAGCAGCGGTGGGTTTCTTCGCGGGGAGCAGTACTTC
CASSGGFLRGEQYF
>.|TRBV14|TRBJ1-2|TRBD1
TGTGCCAGCAGCCAAGTCCAGACAGGGACGTATGGCTACACCTTC
CASSQVQTGTYGYTF
>.|TRBV5-1|TRBJ1-6|.
TGCGCCAGCAGCTTCGGGGTCGGCTCCTATAATTCACCCCTCCACTTT
CASSFGVGSYNSPLHF
>.|TRBV5-1|TRBJ2-3|TRBD2
TGCGCCAGCACAAGGACTAGCGGCCCCACAGATACGCAGTATTTT
CASTRTSGPTDTQYF
>.|TRBV7-9|TRBJ2-7|.
TGTTCCAGCAGCCCTGCCGGGACATACTACTCCTACGAGCAGTACTTC
CSSSPAGTYYSYEQYF
>.|TRBV5-4|TRBJ1-1|.
TGTGCCAGCAGCCCCTCTCTGACGGGTCCCATTCTTACTCGCGGGGCTTTCTTT
CASSPSLTGPILTRGAFF